The rows below give T cell receptor beta chains drawn from one sample of a study of blood T cell repertoires in COVID-19. Sequencing was performed with immunoSEQ multiplex PCR; in TCRdb, only in-frame clones are kept and a portion is missing. The top ten hold about an eighth of the sample, which has 110,000 or so clones, around four fifths seen once. The sample was peripheral blood. Receptors originate from a human donor in a cohort sampled during active COVID-19. Both conserved end residues are part of each CDR3. A D gene is named only where the DNA matches it firmly. Rows give clone size only sometimes, using once, few, many, or a class for an expanded clone.

TRBD2	TRBV5-1	.	TRBJ2-5	TGCGCCAGCAGGAGCGGGGGGCCGGAGGAGACCCAGTACTTC	CASRSGGPEETQYF
TRBD1	TRBV19	.	TRBJ1-2	TGTGCCAGTATACCAACCCGACAGGGCGGGTATGGCTACACCTTC	CASIPTRQGGYGYTF
TRBD1	TRBV7-2	.	TRBJ1-1	TGTGCCAGCAGCTTAGCCGGGACAGGGAACACTGAAGCTTTCTTT	CASSLAGTGNTEAFF
TRBD2	TRBV27	once	TRBJ2-3	TGTGCCAGCAGTTTCCGACCGGGAGGGAGCACAGATACGCAGTATTTT	CASSFRPGGSTDTQYF
.	TRBV21-1	few	TRBJ1-5	TGTGCCAGCAGCAACAAGGACAGGGATGGCAATCAGCCCCAGCATTTT	CASSNKDRDGNQPQHF
.	TRBV4-3	.	TRBJ2-2	TGCGCCAGCAGCCAAGGAGCAAGCGGTACTGAAGGCGGGGAGCTGTTTTTT	CASSQGASGTEGGELFF
.	TRBV4-2	.	TRBJ2-1	TGTGCCAGCAGCCAAGATTTCGGAGTCAATGAGCAGTTCTTC	CASSQDFGVNEQFF
.	TRBV9	.	TRBJ2-5	TGTGCCAGCAGCGTAGGAGTAGGGGTAGGGGAGACCCAGTACTTC	CASSVGVGVGETQYF
TRBD1	TRBV9	.	TRBJ2-1	TGTGCCAGCAGCGCAGACGGGACAGGGATTAATGAGCAGTTCTTC	CASSADGTGINEQFF
.	TRBV23-1	.	TRBJ1-1	TGCGCCAGCAGTGGGCGGACTTACTTCCTCATGAACACTGAAGCTTTCTTT	CASSGRTYFLMNTEAFF
.	TRBV12-3/TRBV12-4	.	TRBJ1-1	TGTGCCAGCAGTTCCATCGGACAGAGTTTCTTT	CASSSIGQSFF
TRBD1	TRBV10-1	.	TRBJ2-3	TGCGCCAGCAGTGAAGGGGGCGCGCTCCCTCTGCAGTATTTT	CASSEGGALPLQYF
.	TRBV5-1	.	TRBJ1-2	TGCGCCAACTTTAGGGGTTATGGCTACACCTTC	CANFRGYGYTF
.	TRBV2	.	TRBJ1-5	TGTGCCAGCAGCCCCAGGGGATATAGCAGCAATCAGCCCCAGCATTTT	CASSPRGYSSNQPQHF
.	TRBV6-1	.	TRBJ2-1	TGTGCCAGCAGTGAACAAGGGCGGGGCAACTCCTACAATGAGCAGTTCTTC	CASSEQGRGNSYNEQFF
.	TRBV21-1	once	TRBJ2-7	TGTGCCAGCAGCAAACCTAGCGGGGGGAGTTACGAGCAGTACTTC	CASSKPSGGSYEQYF
TRBD2	TRBV10-3	.	TRBJ2-7	TGTGCCATCAGTGAGTGGCCTAGCGGGGGCTACGAGCAGTACTTC	CAISEWPSGGYEQYF
TRBD1	TRBV7-2	.	TRBJ1-6	TGTGCCAGCAGTGGGGACAGGCACTCCGGGCCCCTCCACTTT	CASSGDRHSGPLHF
TRBD2	TRBV7-6	few	TRBJ2-1	TGTGCCAGCAGCACTAGCGGGGGGGTGAATGAGCAGTTCTTC	CASSTSGGVNEQFF
TRBD2	TRBV18	.	TRBJ2-3	TGTGCCAGCTCGCGAGCCACAAGCGGGGGAATGGAGCAGTATTTT	CASSRATSGGMEQYF
TRBD1	TRBV6-5	.	TRBJ2-1	TGTGCCAGCAGACAGGGGGCTTCCTACAATGAGCAGTTCTTC	CASRQGASYNEQFF
.	TRBV4-2	.	TRBJ1-1	TGTGCCAGCAGCCAAGTACCTGCGACTGAAGCTTTCTTT	CASSQVPATEAFF
.	TRBV27	.	TRBJ1-6	TGTGCCAGCAGTTTTCAGGGGCAACCCCTCCACTTT	CASSFQGQPLHF
.	TRBV5-6	.	TRBJ2-5	TGTGCCAGCAGCTTGGCCGGGGGACTCAGAGGGGAGACCCAGTACTTC	CASSLAGGLRGETQYF
TRBD1	TRBV28	.	TRBJ2-7	TGTGCCAGCAGTCCTGCGACAGGGGGCTACGAGCAGTACTTC	CASSPATGGYEQYF
TRBD1	TRBV4-1	.	TRBJ1-1	TGCGCCAGCAGCCAAACAGGGGACACTGAAGCTTTCTTT	CASSQTGDTEAFF
TRBD1	TRBV19	.	TRBJ1-1	TGTGCCAGTAGTCCCACCGGGACAGGGTCTGAAGCTTTCTTT	CASSPTGTGSEAFF
TRBD1	TRBV5-6	once	TRBJ1-1	TGTGCCAGCAGCTGGGGACAGGGGACCACTGAAGCTTTCTTT	CASSWGQGTTEAFF
.	TRBV4-2	.	TRBJ1-1	TGTGCCAGCAGCCAAGCGCGGGGGCCGAACACTGAAGCTTTCTTT	CASSQARGPNTEAFF
.	TRBV7-2	.	TRBJ2-1	TGTGCCAGCAGCTTAGGGGGCGGTATCTCCTACAATGAGCAGTTCTTC	CASSLGGGISYNEQFF
.	TRBV6-6	once	TRBJ2-3	TGTGCCAGCACCCCCGAGGGCCTCACAGATACGCAGTATTTT	CASTPEGLTDTQYF
.	TRBV5-1	.	TRBJ2-6	TGCGCCAGCAGCCCAGGAGGTGCGGATGGGGCCAACGTCCTGACTTTC	CASSPGGADGANVLTF